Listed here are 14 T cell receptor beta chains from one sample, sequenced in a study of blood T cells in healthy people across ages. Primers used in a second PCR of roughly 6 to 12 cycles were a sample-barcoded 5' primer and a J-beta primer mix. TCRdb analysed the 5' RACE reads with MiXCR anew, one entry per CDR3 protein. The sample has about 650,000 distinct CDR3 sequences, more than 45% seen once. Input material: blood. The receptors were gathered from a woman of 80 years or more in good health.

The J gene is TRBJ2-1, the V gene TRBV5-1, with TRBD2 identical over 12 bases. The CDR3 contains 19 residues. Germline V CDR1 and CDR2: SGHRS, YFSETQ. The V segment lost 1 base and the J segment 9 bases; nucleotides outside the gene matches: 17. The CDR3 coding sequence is TGCGCCAGCAGCTTGTCGCCTAGCGGGGGGGCCATGGGGGTCGGTGAGCAGTTCTTC. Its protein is CASSLSPSGGAMGVGEQFF.

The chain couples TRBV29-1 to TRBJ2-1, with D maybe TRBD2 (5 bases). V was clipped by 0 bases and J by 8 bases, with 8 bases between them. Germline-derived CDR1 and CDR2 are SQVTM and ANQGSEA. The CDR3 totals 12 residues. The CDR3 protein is CSVEDSVYEQFF. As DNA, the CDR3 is TGCAGCGTTGAAGATAGCGTCTATGAGCAGTTCTTC.

CDR3 coding DNA: TGTGCCAGCAGGAGGATAGCCCGCACAGATACGCAGTATTTT. The encoded protein is CASRRIARTDTQYF. The genes are TRBV12-3 or TRBV12-4 and TRBJ2-3; D ambiguous. The CDR3 contains 14 residues. V was pared by 6 bases and J by 1 base, with 11 bases between.

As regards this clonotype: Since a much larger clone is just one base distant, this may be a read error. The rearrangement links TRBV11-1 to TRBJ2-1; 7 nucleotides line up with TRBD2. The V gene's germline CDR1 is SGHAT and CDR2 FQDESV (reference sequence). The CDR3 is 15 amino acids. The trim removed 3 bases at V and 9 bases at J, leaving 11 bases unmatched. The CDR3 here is CASSFSGVGDSEQFF. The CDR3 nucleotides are TGTGCCAGCAGCTTCAGCGGGGTTGGGGATAGTGAGCAGTTCTTC.

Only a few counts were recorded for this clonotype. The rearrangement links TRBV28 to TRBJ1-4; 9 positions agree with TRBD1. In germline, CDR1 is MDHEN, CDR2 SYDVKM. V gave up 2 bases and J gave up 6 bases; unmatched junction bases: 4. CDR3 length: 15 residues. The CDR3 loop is CASSLMGQGYEKLFF. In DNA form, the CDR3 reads TGTGCCAGCAGTTTAATGGGACAGGGTTATGAAAAACTGTTTTTT.

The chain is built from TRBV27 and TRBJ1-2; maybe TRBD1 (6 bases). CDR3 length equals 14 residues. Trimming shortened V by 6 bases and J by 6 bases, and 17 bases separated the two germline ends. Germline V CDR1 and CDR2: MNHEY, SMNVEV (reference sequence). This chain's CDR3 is CASRPQGRGNGYTF. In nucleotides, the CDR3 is TGTGCCAGCAGGCCACAGGGTAGGGGAAATGGCTACACCTTC.

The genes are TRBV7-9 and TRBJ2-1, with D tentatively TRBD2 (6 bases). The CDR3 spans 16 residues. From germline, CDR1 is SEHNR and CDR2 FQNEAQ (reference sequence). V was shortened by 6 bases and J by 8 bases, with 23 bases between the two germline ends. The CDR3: CASRCPRDSRSDEQFF. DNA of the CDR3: TGTGCCAGCAGGTGTCCCCGGGACTCGAGAAGTGATGAGCAGTTCTTC.

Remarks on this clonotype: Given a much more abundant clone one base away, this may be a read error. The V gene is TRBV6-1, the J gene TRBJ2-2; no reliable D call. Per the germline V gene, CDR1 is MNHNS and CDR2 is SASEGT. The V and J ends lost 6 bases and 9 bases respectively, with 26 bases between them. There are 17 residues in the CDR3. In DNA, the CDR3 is TGTGCCAGCAGCATCCGGGTGGACCGCACAGTAGCCAGGGAGCTGTTTTTT. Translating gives CASSIRVDRTVARELFF.

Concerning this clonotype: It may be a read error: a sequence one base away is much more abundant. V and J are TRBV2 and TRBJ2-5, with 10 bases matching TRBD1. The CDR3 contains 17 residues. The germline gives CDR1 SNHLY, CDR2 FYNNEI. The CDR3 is CASSTPLGTGDGENQYF. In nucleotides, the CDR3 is TGTGCCAGCAGTACCCCATTGGGGACAGGGGATGGGGAGAACCAGTACTTC.

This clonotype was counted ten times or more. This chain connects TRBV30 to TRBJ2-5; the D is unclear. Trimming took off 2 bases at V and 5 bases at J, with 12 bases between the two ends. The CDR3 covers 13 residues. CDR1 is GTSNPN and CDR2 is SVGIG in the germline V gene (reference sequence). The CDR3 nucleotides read TGTGCCTGGAGTAAGATGGGTCGGGAGACCCAGTACTTC. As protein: CAWSKMGRETQYF.

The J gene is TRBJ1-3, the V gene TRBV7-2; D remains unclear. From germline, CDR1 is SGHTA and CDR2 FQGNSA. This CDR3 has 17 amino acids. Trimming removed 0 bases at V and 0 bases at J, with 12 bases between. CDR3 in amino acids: CASSLATSGRSGNTIYF. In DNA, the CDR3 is TGTGCCAGCAGCTTAGCGACGTCCGGGCGCTCTGGAAACACCATATATTTT.

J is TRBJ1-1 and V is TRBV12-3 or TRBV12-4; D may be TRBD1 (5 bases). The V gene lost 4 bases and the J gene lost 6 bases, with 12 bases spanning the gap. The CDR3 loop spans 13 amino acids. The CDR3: CASSSPGTSEAFF. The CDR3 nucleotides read TGTGCCAGCAGTTCCCCCGGGACTTCTGAAGCTTTCTTT.

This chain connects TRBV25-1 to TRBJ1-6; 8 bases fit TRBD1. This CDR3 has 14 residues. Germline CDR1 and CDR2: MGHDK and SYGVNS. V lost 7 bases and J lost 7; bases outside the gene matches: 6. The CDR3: CASTYQGANSPLHF. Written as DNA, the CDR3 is TGTGCCAGCACCTATCAGGGGGCCAATTCACCCCTCCACTTT.

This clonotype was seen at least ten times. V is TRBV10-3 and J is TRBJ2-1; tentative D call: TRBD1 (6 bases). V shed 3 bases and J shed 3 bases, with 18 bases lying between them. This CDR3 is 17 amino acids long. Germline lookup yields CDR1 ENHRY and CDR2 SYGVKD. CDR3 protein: CAISESGVRGDYNEQFF. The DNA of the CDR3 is TGTGCCATCAGTGAATCAGGCGTCAGGGGAGACTACAATGAGCAGTTCTTC.